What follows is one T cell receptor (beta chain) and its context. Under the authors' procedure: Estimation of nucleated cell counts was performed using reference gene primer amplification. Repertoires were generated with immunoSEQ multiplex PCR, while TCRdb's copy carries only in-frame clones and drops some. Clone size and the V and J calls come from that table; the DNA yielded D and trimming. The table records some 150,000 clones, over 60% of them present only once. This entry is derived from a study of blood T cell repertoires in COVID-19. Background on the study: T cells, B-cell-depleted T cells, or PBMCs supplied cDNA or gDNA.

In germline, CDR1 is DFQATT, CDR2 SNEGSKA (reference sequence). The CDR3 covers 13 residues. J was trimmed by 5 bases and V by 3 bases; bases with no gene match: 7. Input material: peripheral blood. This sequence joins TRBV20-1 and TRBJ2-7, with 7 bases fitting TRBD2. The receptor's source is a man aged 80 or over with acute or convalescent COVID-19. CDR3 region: CSASVAGWDEQYF. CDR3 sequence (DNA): TGCAGTGCTAGTGTAGCGGGCTGGGACGAGCAGTACTTC.